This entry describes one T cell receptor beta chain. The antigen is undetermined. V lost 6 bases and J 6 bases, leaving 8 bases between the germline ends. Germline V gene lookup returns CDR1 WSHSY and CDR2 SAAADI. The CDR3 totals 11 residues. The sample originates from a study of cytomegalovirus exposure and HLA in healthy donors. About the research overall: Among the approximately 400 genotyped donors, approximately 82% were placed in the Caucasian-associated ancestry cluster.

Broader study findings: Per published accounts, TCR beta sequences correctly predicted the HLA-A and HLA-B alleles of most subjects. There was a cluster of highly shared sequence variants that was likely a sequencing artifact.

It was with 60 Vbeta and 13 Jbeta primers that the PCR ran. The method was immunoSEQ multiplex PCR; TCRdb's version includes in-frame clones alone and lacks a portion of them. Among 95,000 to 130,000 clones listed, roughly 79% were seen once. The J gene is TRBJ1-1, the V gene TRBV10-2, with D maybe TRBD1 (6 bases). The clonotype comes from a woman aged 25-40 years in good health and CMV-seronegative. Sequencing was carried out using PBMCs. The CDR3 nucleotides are TGCGCCAGCAGCCAGGGGCCTGAAGCTTTCTTT. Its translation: CASSQGPEAFF.